This is a list of T cell receptor beta chains from one sample in a study of shared clonotypes between healthy human individuals. The repertoire was sequenced with immunoSEQ multiplex PCR; TCRdb's copy has only in-frame clones and lacks some. The sample holds roughly 490,000 clones, over 60% seen once. Sequencing was carried out using PBMCs. The receptors here all came from a woman aged 35 to 49 in good health. Some clones in this sample may be carry-over from other donors' samples. CDR3s include the opening cysteine and the closing phenylalanine or tryptophan. A D gene is named only where the DNA matches it firmly. Part of the rows lack a size; the others show once, few, many or a class for expanded clones.

>TRBJ2-1|TRBV27|NA|NA
TGTGCCAGCAGTCTAAAAAACACCGGGACCCAGCAGTTCTTC
CASSLKNTGTQQFF
>TRBJ2-1|TRBV5-1|NA|TRBD2
TGCGCCAGCAGCCAGTCCCTTGGCCCCGGGGGGAATGAGCAGTTCTTC
CASSQSLGPGGNEQFF
>TRBJ2-3|TRBV7-8|NA|NA
TGTGCCAGCAGCTTAGGGGGGTTCGCAGATACGCAGTATTTT
CASSLGGFADTQYF
>TRBJ1-5|TRBV10-3|NA|NA
TGTGCCATCAAAGAGTTCGAGAATCAGCCCCAGCATTTT
CAIKEFENQPQHF
>TRBJ2-7|TRBV28|NA|NA
TGTGCCAGCGTTGGGGGCGCGCAGGGCGAGCAGTACTTC
CASVGGAQGEQYF
>TRBJ2-1|TRBV5-1|NA|TRBD2
TGCGCCAGCAGCTTGGATGCGGGAGCTAGGAATGAGCAGTTCTTC
CASSLDAGARNEQFF
>TRBJ2-7|TRBV25-1|NA|NA
TGTGCCAGCAGTGGCGACAGACCTTATCCGTACTTC
CASSGDRPYPYF
>TRBJ2-7|TRBV5-1|NA|NA
TGCGCCAGCAGCTTGGACGGCTACTCCTACGAGCAGTACTTC
CASSLDGYSYEQYF
>TRBJ2-5|TRBV30|NA|TRBD1
TGTGCCTGGAGTGGAAAAACAGGGGGACAGCAGTACTTC
CAWSGKTGGQQYF
>TRBJ1-1|TRBV7-2|NA|NA
TGTGCCAGCAGCTCCTCAACCGGGGGCGCTTACACTGAAGCTTTCTTT
CASSSSTGGAYTEAFF
>TRBJ1-3|TRBV29-1|many|NA
TGCAGCGTTGAGGTTGGAAACACCATATATTTT
CSVEVGNTIYF
>TRBJ2-3|TRBV6-1|once|NA
TGTGCCAGCAGTGAAGCGGGAGGGGGGGATACGCAGTATTTT
CASSEAGGGDTQYF
>TRBJ2-7|TRBV27|NA|TRBD2
TGTGCCAGCAAGTGGCTAGCGGGAGACGAGCAGTACTTC
CASKWLAGDEQYF
>TRBJ1-5|TRBV2|NA|NA
TGTGCCAGCAGGGACCAGCGGACCCCCAATCAGCCCCAGCATTTT
CASRDQRTPNQPQHF
>TRBJ2-7|TRBV6-6|few|NA
TGTGCCAGTGCACAGAGCTCCTACGAGCAGTACTTC
CASAQSSYEQYF
>TRBJ1-2|TRBV9|NA|TRBD1
TGTGCCAGCAGCGTAAAAGTGACTGAGGGGGCTAGAGGCTACACCTTC
CASSVKVTEGARGYTF
>TRBJ1-2|TRBV11-2|NA|TRBD1
TGTGCCAGCAGCCCGTCGCCGGGACAGGGGGGATATGGCTACACCTTC
CASSPSPGQGGYGYTF
>TRBJ2-1|TRBV7-3|NA|NA
TGTGCCAGCAGCTTAACCCCCGGGACCTACAATGAGCAGTTCTTC
CASSLTPGTYNEQFF
>TRBJ2-5|TRBV5-1|once|NA
TGCGCCAGCAGCTTACAGGGCGGAGAGGAGACCCAGTACTTC
CASSLQGGEETQYF
>TRBJ1-5|TRBV7-9|NA|TRBD1
TGTGCCAGCAGCCGAGGGACAGACAATCAGCCCCAGCATTTT
CASSRGTDNQPQHF
>TRBJ2-3|TRBV6-5|NA|NA
TGTGCCAGCCGAGAGGTGTTTGGGAGCACAGATACGCAGTATTTT
CASREVFGSTDTQYF
>TRBJ1-4|TRBV19|NA|TRBD1
TGTGCCAGTAGTACGACAGGGGTTGCTGAAAAACTGTTTTTT
CASSTTGVAEKLFF
>TRBJ2-5|TRBV25-1|NA|NA
TGTGCCAGCAGTCCAGGTGGAGAGACCCAGTACTTC
CASSPGGETQYF
>TRBJ2-3|TRBV4-2|few|TRBD2
TGTGCCAGCGCGGGACTAGCGGGAGACGCAGATACGCAGTATTTT
CASAGLAGDADTQYF
>TRBJ2-7|TRBV5-1|NA|TRBD2
TGCGCCAGCAGCTCGTTAGCGGGAGCACCTAGCGAGCAGTACTTC
CASSSLAGAPSEQYF
>TRBJ1-5|TRBV28|few|NA
TGTGCCAGCAGTTTCCGGGGGTTAGGTGTTGGAACCCAGCATTTT
CASSFRGLGVGTQHF
>TRBJ1-1|TRBV9|NA|NA
TGTGCCAGCAGCGTAGTAGGGAATGAGAACACTGAAGCTTTCTTT
CASSVVGNENTEAFF
>TRBJ2-5|TRBV11-2|NA|TRBD2
TGTGCCAGCAGCTTGGGGGGGTGGGAGACCCAGTACTTC
CASSLGGWETQYF
>TRBJ2-7|TRBV5-1|NA|TRBD2
TGCGCCAGCAGCTTGTCCGGGACTAGCGGGAGTAGCGAGCAGTACTTC
CASSLSGTSGSSEQYF
>TRBJ1-5|TRBV29-1|few|NA
TGCAGCGTTGATCCCCGGTGGTCTGATCAGCCCCAGCATTTT
CSVDPRWSDQPQHF
>TRBJ2-2|TRBV5-4|NA|NA
TGTGCCAGCAGCTTTGTGATCCAAAACACCGGGGAGCTGTTTTTT
CASSFVIQNTGELFF
>TRBJ2-5|TRBV6-6|NA|TRBD2
TGTGCCAGCAGGGATAGCGGGAGGTACGAGACCCAGTACTTC
CASRDSGRYETQYF
>TRBJ2-6|TRBV4-2|NA|NA
TGTGCCAGCAGCCTACAGGGAAATATTGGGGCCAACGTCCTGACTTTC
CASSLQGNIGANVLTF
>TRBJ2-2|TRBV5-1|NA|NA
TGCGCCAGCAGCTTGGTCATAGCGGATTCCACCGGGGAGCTGTTTTTT
CASSLVIADSTGELFF
>TRBJ2-1|TRBV18|once|TRBD2
TGTGCCAGCTCTTATGCTAGCGGGAGTAGAAATGAGCAGTTCTTC
CASSYASGSRNEQFF
>TRBJ2-5|TRBV28|once|TRBD2
TGTGCCAGCACCCTCCGGACTAGCCCGGGGGAGACCCAGTACTTC
CASTLRTSPGETQYF
>TRBJ2-1|TRBV29-1|few|TRBD1
TGCAGCGTCAACAGGGGCGACAATGAGCAGTTCTTC
CSVNRGDNEQFF
>TRBJ2-7|TRBV5-5|NA|TRBD1
TGTGCCAGCAGCCAAGGACAGGGGCTCTCCTACGAGCAGTACTTC
CASSQGQGLSYEQYF
>TRBJ2-7|TRBV19|NA|TRBD2
TGTGCCAGTAAAATTAGGACTAGTTTCCACGAGCAGTACTTC
CASKIRTSFHEQYF
>TRBJ2-7|TRBV15|NA|NA
TGTGCCACCAGCAGGACAGGTGTCAACTACGAGCAGTACTTC
CATSRTGVNYEQYF
>TRBJ1-5|TRBV7-2|NA|TRBD1
TGTGCCAGCAGCTTCCGACAGGGGGTCAATCAGCCCCAGCATTTT
CASSFRQGVNQPQHF
>TRBJ2-7|TRBV11-1|NA|TRBD1
TGTGCCAGCAGCTCACCGGGACAGGGGTCCTACGAGCAGTACTTC
CASSSPGQGSYEQYF
>TRBJ2-1|TRBV18|NA|NA
TGTGCCAGCTCACCCAGTGGATTGATGCAAAATGAGCAGTTCTTC
CASSPSGLMQNEQFF
>TRBJ2-3|TRBV6-5|NA|TRBD2
TGTGCCAGCAGACGGGGACTAGCGGCAGATACGCAGTATTTT
CASRRGLAADTQYF
>TRBJ1-5|TRBV4-3|NA|NA
TGCGCCAGCAGCCAAGATCGACTCAGCGGGCAGCCCCAGCATTTT
CASSQDRLSGQPQHF
>TRBJ1-2|TRBV15|NA|TRBD1
TGTGCCACCAGCAGAGCAGGACAGGGGAACTATGGCTACACCTTC
CATSRAGQGNYGYTF
>TRBJ2-7|TRBV28|once|TRBD2
TGTGCCAGCAGTTTAAGCCGGAGGGGTAGCGGGAGGGCCTACGAGCAGTACTTC
CASSLSRRGSGRAYEQYF
>TRBJ1-5|TRBV6-6|NA|NA
TGTGCCAGCACCCTGGCGGGGGGGGGTCAGCCCCAGCATTTT
CASTLAGGGQPQHF
>TRBJ2-2|TRBV29-1|many|TRBD2
TGCAGCGTTTTATCGTCTAGCGGGGCCCGCGGGGAGCTGTTTTTT
CSVLSSSGARGELFF
>TRBJ1-4|TRBV6-1|NA|NA
TGTGCCAGCAGTGAAATGGGTAACACTAATGAAAAACTGTTTTTT
CASSEMGNTNEKLFF
>TRBJ2-4|TRBV15|NA|TRBD2
TGTGCCACCAGCAGAGATTTAGAGACTAGCCCCCCCAGGGCCAAAAACATTCAGTACTTC
CATSRDLETSPPRAKNIQYF